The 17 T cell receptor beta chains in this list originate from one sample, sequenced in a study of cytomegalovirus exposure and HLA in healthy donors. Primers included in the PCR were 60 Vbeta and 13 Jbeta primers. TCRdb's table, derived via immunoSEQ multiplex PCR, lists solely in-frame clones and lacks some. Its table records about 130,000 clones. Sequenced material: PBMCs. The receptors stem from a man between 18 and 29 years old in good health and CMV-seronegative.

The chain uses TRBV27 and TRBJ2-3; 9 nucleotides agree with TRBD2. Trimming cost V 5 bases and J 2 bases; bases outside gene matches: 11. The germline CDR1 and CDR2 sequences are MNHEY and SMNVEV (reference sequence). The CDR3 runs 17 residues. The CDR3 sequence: CASSPRGLARDTDTQYF. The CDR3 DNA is TGTGCCAGCAGTCCCCGCGGACTAGCGAGGGACACAGATACGCAGTATTTT.

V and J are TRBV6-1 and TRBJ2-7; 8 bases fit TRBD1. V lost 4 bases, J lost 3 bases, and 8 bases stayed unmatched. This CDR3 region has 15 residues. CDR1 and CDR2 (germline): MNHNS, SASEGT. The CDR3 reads CASSGTGTGGYEQYF. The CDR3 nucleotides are TGTGCCAGCAGTGGTACCGGGACAGGTGGCTACGAGCAGTACTTC.

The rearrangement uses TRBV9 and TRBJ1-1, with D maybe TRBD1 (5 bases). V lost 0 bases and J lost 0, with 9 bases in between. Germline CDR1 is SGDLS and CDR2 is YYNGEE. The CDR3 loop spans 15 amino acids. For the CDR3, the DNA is TGTGCCAGCAGCGTAGACGGGGGGGTGAACACTGAAGCTTTCTTT. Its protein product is CASSVDGGVNTEAFF.

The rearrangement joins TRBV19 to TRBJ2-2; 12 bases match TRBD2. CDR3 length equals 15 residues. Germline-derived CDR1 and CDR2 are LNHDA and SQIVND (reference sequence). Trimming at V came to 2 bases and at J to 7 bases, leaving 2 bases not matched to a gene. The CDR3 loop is CASSILAGGSGELFF. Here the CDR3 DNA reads TGTGCCAGTAGTATACTAGCGGGGGGGAGCGGGGAGCTGTTTTTT.

CDR3 sequence reads: CASRPNRGLDGNTIYF. As DNA, the CDR3 is TGTGCCAGCAGGCCAAACAGGGGGCTGGATGGAAACACCATATATTTT. The chain employs TRBV28 and TRBJ1-3, with 9 positions matching TRBD1. This CDR3 contains 16 residues. CDR1 is MDHEN, CDR2 SYDVKM, per germline. The trim removed 6 bases at V and 3 bases at J, leaving 9 bases unmatched.

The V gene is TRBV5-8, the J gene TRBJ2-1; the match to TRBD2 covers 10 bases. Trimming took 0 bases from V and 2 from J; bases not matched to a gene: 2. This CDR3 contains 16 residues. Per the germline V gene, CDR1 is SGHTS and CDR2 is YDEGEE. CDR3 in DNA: TGTGCCAGCAGCTTGGGTCTAGCGGGAGCCTACAATGAGCAGTTCTTC. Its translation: CASSLGLAGAYNEQFF.

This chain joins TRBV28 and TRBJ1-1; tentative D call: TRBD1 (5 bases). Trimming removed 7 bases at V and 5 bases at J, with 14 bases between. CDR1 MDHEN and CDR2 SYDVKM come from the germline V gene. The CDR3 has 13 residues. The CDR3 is CASKLGVETEAFF. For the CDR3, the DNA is TGTGCCAGCAAATTAGGGGTAGAAACTGAAGCTTTCTTT.

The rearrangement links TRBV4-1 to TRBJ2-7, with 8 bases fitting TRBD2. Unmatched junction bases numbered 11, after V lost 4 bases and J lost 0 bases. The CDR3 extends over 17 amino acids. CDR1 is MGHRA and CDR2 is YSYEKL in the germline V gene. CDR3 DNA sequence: TGCGCCAGCAGCCCCCCCGGGGGGGACATGAGCTCCTACGAGCAGTACTTC. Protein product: CASSPPGGDMSSYEQYF.

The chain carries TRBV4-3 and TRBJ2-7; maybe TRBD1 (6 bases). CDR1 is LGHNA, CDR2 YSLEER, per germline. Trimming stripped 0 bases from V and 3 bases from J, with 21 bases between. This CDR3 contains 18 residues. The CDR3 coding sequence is TGCGCCAGCAGCCAAGATCCCCCGGGGTACAGGGCGGTCTACGAGCAGTACTTC. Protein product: CASSQDPPGYRAVYEQYF.

Here the CDR3 DNA reads TGTGCCAGCAGGCGACTAGCGGATAACACCGGGGAGCTGTTTTTT. This sequence encodes CASRRLADNTGELFF. The chain uses TRBV11-2 and TRBJ2-2; 9 bases are a match to TRBD2. This CDR3 contains 15 residues. V lost 6 bases to trimming and J lost 2 bases; unmatched junction nucleotides: 4. From germline, CDR1 is SGHAT and CDR2 FQNNGV.

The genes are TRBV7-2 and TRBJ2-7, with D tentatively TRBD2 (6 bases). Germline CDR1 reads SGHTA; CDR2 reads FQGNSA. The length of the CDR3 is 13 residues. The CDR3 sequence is CATGRGSTYEQYF. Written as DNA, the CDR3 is TGTGCGACCGGTCGGGGGTCAACCTACGAGCAGTACTTC.

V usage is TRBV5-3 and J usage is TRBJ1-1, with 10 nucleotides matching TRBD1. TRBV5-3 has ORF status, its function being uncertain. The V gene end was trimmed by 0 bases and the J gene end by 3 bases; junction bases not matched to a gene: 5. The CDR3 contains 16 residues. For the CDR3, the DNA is TGTGCCAGAAGCTTGGCGCCGGGACAGGGGCACACTGAAGCTTTCTTT. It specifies CARSLAPGQGHTEAFF.

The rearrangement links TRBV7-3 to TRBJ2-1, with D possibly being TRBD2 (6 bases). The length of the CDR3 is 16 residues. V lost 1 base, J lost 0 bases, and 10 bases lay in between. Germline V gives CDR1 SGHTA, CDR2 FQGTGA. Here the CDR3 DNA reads TGTGCCAGCAGCTTAAGGGCGGGGACCTCCTACAATGAGCAGTTCTTC. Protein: CASSLRAGTSYNEQFF.

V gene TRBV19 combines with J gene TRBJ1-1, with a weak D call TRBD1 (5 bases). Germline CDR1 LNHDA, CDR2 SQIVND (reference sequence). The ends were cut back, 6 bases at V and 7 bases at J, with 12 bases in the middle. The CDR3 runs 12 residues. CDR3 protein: CASRGVMGEAFF. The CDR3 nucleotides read TGTGCCAGTAGAGGGGTCATGGGTGAAGCTTTCTTT.

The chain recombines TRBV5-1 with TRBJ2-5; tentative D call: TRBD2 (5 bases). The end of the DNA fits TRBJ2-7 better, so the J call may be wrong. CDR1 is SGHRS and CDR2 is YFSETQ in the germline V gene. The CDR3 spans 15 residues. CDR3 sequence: CASSPGSPGMDEQYF. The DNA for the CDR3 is TGCGCCAGCAGCCCCGGATCCCCCGGGATGGACGAGCAGTACTTC.

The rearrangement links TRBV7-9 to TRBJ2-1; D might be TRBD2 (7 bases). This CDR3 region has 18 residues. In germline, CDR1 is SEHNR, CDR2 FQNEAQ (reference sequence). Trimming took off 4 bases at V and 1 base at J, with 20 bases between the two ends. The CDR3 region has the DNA TGTGCCAGCAGCTACCTTGAAGTGGGGAGGGGGTCCTACAATGAGCAGTTCTTC. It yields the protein CASSYLEVGRGSYNEQFF. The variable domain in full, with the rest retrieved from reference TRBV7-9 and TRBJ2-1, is DTGVSQNPRHKITKRGQNVTFRCDPISEHNRLYWYRQTLGQGPEFLTYFQNEAQLEKSRLLSDRFSAERPKGSFSTLEIQRTEQGDSAMYLCASSYLEVGRGSYNEQFFGPGTRLTVL.

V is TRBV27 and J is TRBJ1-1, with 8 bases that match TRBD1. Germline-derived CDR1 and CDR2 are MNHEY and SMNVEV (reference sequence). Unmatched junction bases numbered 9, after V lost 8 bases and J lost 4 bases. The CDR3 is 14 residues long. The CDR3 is CASGVDRGATEAFF. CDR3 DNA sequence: TGTGCCAGCGGGGTCGACAGGGGAGCCACTGAAGCTTTCTTT.